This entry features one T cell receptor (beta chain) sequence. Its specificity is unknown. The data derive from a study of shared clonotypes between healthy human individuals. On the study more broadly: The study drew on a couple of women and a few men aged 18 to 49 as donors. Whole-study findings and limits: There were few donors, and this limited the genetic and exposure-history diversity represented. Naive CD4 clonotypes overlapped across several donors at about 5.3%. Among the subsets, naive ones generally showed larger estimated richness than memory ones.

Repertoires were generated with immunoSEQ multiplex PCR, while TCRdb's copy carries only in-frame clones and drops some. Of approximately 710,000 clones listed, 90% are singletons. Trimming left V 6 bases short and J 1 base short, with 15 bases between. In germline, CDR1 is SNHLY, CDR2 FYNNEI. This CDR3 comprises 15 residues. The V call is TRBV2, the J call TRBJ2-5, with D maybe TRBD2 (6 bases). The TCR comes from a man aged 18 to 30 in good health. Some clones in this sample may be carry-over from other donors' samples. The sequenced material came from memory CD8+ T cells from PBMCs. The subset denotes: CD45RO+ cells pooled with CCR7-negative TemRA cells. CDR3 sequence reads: CASRDPGDLQETQYF. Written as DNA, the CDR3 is TGTGCCAGCAGGGACCCGGGAGATCTCCAAGAGACCCAGTACTTC.